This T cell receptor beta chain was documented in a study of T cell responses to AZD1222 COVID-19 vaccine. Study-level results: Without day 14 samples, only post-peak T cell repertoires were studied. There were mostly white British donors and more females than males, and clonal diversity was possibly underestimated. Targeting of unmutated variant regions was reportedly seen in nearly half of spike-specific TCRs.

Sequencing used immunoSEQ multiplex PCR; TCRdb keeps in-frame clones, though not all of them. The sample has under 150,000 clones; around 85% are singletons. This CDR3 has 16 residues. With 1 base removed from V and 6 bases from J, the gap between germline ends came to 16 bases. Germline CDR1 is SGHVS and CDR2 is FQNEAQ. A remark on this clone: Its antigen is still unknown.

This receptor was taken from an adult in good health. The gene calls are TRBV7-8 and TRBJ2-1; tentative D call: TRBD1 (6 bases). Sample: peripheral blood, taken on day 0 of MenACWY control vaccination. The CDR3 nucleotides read TGTGCCAGCAGCTTAGTGGCCAGGGGTGTCATCAATGAGCAGTTCTTC. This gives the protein CASSLVARGVINEQFF.